The 19 T cell receptor beta chains reported below all come from one sample, sequenced in a study of cytomegalovirus exposure and HLA in healthy donors. TCRdb's table, derived via immunoSEQ multiplex PCR, lists solely in-frame clones and lacks some. The top ten hold around 2.8% of the sample, which has 170,000 or so clones, more than 65% seen once. The sample was PBMCs. The receptors stem from a woman under 30 in good health and CMV-seropositive.

This sequence joins TRBV4-1 and TRBJ1-4, with no clear D. Looked up from germline, CDR1 is MGHRA and CDR2 is YSYEKL. V gave up 4 bases and J gave up 5 bases, with 11 bases separating them. The CDR3 runs 14 residues. CDR3 residues: CASSLSGNNEKLFF. For the CDR3, the DNA is TGCGCCAGCAGCCTTAGCGGTAACAATGAAAAACTGTTTTTT.

The rearrangement uses TRBV7-2 and TRBJ2-1, with 7 bases fitting TRBD2. The J segment lost 4 bases and the V segment lost 1 base, leaving 1 base of the junction unmatched. The length of the CDR3 is 14 residues. Germline values: CDR1 SGHTA, CDR2 FQGNSA. This CDR3 is CASSLGGGYNEQFF. The DNA for the CDR3 is TGTGCCAGCAGCTTAGGCGGGGGTTACAATGAGCAGTTCTTC.

This clone appeared a few times. The rearrangement uses TRBV4-1 and TRBJ2-7, with D uncertain. CDR3 length equals 16 residues. Per germline, CDR1 MGHRA and CDR2 YSYEKL. Trimming took 1 base from V and 5 from J, leaving 18 bases between them. CDR3 loop: CASSQAYYSWSDEQYF. CDR3 nucleotides: TGCGCCAGCAGCCAAGCGTACTATTCTTGGTCGGACGAGCAGTACTTC.

The chain has TRBV7-2 and TRBJ2-5; 8 positions match TRBD1. V lost 1 base and J lost 2; bases outside the gene matches: 3. The CDR3 covers 15 residues. Per the germline V gene, CDR1 is SGHTA and CDR2 is FQGNSA. Written as DNA, the CDR3 is TGTGCCAGCAGCTTAGGACAGGGGACACAAGAGACCCAGTACTTC. Residues: CASSLGQGTQETQYF.

The DNA for the CDR3 is TGCGCCAGCAGCCCCCAAATGGGGGGGGCCAGCCAAGAGACCCAGTACTTC. Its translation: CASSPQMGGASQETQYF. The rearrangement links TRBV4-1 to TRBJ2-5, with D possibly matching TRBD2 (7 bases). Germline values: CDR1 MGHRA, CDR2 YSYEKL. The CDR3 is 17 residues long. V was pared by 4 bases and J by 1 base, with 19 bases between.

This rearrangement joins TRBV19 to TRBJ2-2, with TRBD2 matching 9 bases. CDR1 and CDR2 from the germline V gene are LNHDA and SQIVND (reference sequence). V was clipped by 3 bases and J by 2 bases; unmatched bases: 4. There are 16 residues in the CDR3. CDR3 in amino acids: CASSISGTSNTGELFF. DNA of the CDR3: TGTGCCAGTAGTATTTCGGGGACTAGCAACACCGGGGAGCTGTTTTTT.

Remarks on this clone: Other DNA sequences in the same sample also yield this CDR3. The CDR3 DNA follows: TGTGCCACCAGCAGAGATCACTACGAGCAGTACTTC. Amino acids: CATSRDHYEQYF. J is TRBJ2-7 and V is TRBV15, with no clear D. The germline gives CDR1 LNHNV, CDR2 YYDKDF (reference sequence). This CDR3 is built from 12 residues. V shed 0 bases and J shed 3 bases, with 3 bases lying between them.

The chain carries TRBV7-3 and TRBJ2-6; D possibly corresponds to TRBD2 (5 bases). The V and J ends lost 1 base and 2 bases respectively, with 21 bases between them. This CDR3 has 20 amino acids. Germline V gives CDR1 SGHTA, CDR2 FQGTGA. CDR3 sequence reads: CASSLRFAGTPATGANVLTF. The CDR3 DNA sequence: TGTGCCAGCAGCTTAAGGTTTGCGGGTACCCCTGCAACTGGGGCCAACGTCCTGACTTTC.

There are a few counts of this clone. This chain connects TRBV4-2 to TRBJ2-5; D call uncertain. Trimming left V 2 bases short and J 4 bases short, with 8 bases between. Germline V gives CDR1 LGHNA, CDR2 YNFKEQ. This CDR3 region has 13 residues. The CDR3, as DNA: TGTGCCAGCAGCCAATCCATCAGAGAGACCCAGTACTTC. This gives the protein CASSQSIRETQYF.

The chain couples TRBV27 to TRBJ1-2, with a weak D call TRBD1 (5 bases). Trimming cost V 5 bases and J 8 bases, with 24 bases left between them. This CDR3 is 16 amino acids long. Germline CDR1 and CDR2: MNHEY and SMNVEV (reference sequence). The chain's CDR3 is CASSPRQRAYREGYTF. The CDR3 DNA follows: TGTGCCAGCAGTCCCCGACAGAGAGCCTATCGGGAGGGCTACACCTTC.

The chain is built from TRBV10-3 and TRBJ1-1, with 7 positions matching TRBD1. Per germline, CDR1 ENHRY and CDR2 SYGVKD. The V segment lost 10 bases and the J segment 9 bases; nucleotides outside the gene matches: 14. CDR3 length equals 13 residues. In nucleotides, the CDR3 is TGTGCCAGCGCGACAGGGACGGCCCGCAAAGCTTTCTTT. Its protein is CASATGTARKAFF.

This sequence joins TRBV5-1 and TRBJ1-2; D perhaps matches TRBD1 (6 bases). The CDR3 consists of 15 residues. The germline V gene has CDR1 SGHRS and CDR2 YFSETQ. The V and J ends lost 8 bases and 3 bases respectively, with 20 bases between them. The chain's CDR3 is CARGADRSPYYGYTF. DNA of the CDR3: TGCGCCAGGGGGGCTGACAGGTCCCCCTACTATGGCTACACCTTC.

CDR3 in DNA: TGTGCCAGCAGCCAAGGGTCGGGGGGGACTGAAGCTTTCTTT. Encoded protein: CASSQGSGGTEAFF. The chain carries TRBV4-2 and TRBJ1-1, with a possible D match to TRBD1 (5 bases). The CDR3 totals 14 residues. Germline CDR1 reads LGHNA; CDR2 reads YNFKEQ. Trimming stripped 1 base from V and 5 bases from J, with 11 bases between.

The chain employs TRBV29-1 and TRBJ2-1, with D possibly matching TRBD1 (6 bases). The germline V and J ends were trimmed by 3 bases and 3 bases, with 12 bases remaining between them. This CDR3 spans 14 amino acids. CDR1 SQVTM and CDR2 ANQGSEA come from the germline V gene. The CDR3 protein is CSVERTDIYNEQFF. In nucleotides, the CDR3 is TGCAGCGTTGAGAGGACAGACATCTACAATGAGCAGTTCTTC.

The chain carries TRBV7-2 and TRBJ1-3; D not certain. Germline assignment: CDR1 SGHTA and CDR2 FQGNSA. There are 16 residues in the CDR3. Trimming cost V 5 bases and J 0 bases, with 14 bases left between them. CDR3 nucleotide sequence: TGTGCCAGCAGCCCTAGCGTAGAAAACTCTGGAAACACCATATATTTT. It yields the protein CASSPSVENSGNTIYF. The full variable domain, rest sourced from reference TRBV7-2 and TRBJ1-3, is GAGVSQSPSNKVTEKGKDVELRCDPISGHTALYWYRQSLGQGLEFLIYFQGNSAPDKSGLPSDRFSAERTGGSVSTLTIQRTQQEDSAVYLCASSPSVENSGNTIYFGEGSWLTVV.

J is TRBJ1-3 and V is TRBV9; 7 nucleotides line up with TRBD1. The CDR3 runs to 15 residues. V was pared by 4 bases and J by 1 base, with 5 bases of the junction left unmatched. The germline V gene encodes CDR1 SGDLS and CDR2 YYNGEE. Here the CDR3 reads CASSPEGASGNTIYF. CDR3 in DNA: TGTGCCAGCAGCCCGGAGGGGGCGTCTGGAAACACCATATATTTT.

This chain joins TRBV9 and TRBJ1-6; D uncertain. V lost 0 bases to trimming and J lost 9 bases, with 13 bases between them. The CDR3 contains 15 residues. Germline-derived CDR1 and CDR2 are SGDLS and YYNGEE. CDR3 sequence: CASSVVDGVVSPLHF. The CDR3 DNA follows: TGTGCCAGCAGCGTAGTCGACGGGGTAGTTTCACCCCTCCACTTT. The whole variable domain, remainder taken from reference TRBV9 and TRBJ1-6, is DSGVTQTPKHLITATGQRVTLRCSPRSGDLSVYWYQQSLDQGLQFLIQYYNGEERAKGNILERFSAQQFPDLHSELNLSSLELGDSALYFCASSVVDGVVSPLHFGNGTRLTVT.

This chain links TRBV5-1 with TRBJ1-1; 7 bases align to TRBD1. The V gene's germline CDR1 is SGHRS and CDR2 YFSETQ. The CDR3 has 14 amino acids. Trimming removed 0 bases from V and 4 bases from J; junction bases left unmatched: 3. The CDR3 reads CASSLEGAPTEAFF. The CDR3 DNA reads TGCGCCAGCAGCTTGGAGGGGGCGCCCACTGAAGCTTTCTTT.

V gene TRBV2 combines with J gene TRBJ2-5, with TRBD1 matching 10 bases. This CDR3 contains 13 residues. Per the germline V gene, CDR1 is SNHLY and CDR2 is FYNNEI. The junction had 6 bases not matched to a gene; V was cut back by 9 bases and J by 5 bases. The CDR3 bases are TGTGCCAGTCACGACAGGGGGCAGGAGACCCAGTACTTC. This translates into CASHDRGQETQYF.